One sample yielded the 12 T cell receptor beta chains listed below, sequenced in a study of blood T cell repertoires in COVID-19. The table came from immunoSEQ multiplex PCR; TCRdb's copy has only in-frame clones and leaves some out. The profile covers roughly 120,000 clones, with 75% to 90% appearing a single time and approximately 4.3% taken by the ten largest. The sample was peripheral blood. The receptors come from a woman aged 45-65 years with acute or convalescent COVID-19.

The rearrangement uses TRBV28 and TRBJ1-1, with a possible D match to TRBD1 (5 bases). The length of the CDR3 is 13 residues. Between the trimmed V and J ends, which lost 7 bases and 1 base, there was a span of 10 bases. CDR1 and CDR2 (germline): MDHEN, SYDVKM. The CDR3: CASTMGGNTEAFF. As DNA, the CDR3 is TGTGCCAGCACCATGGGGGGGAACACTGAAGCTTTCTTT.

This chain links TRBV28 with TRBJ1-5; 8 nucleotides line up with TRBD1. V was pared by 8 bases and J by 6 bases, with 12 bases of the junction left unmatched. The CDR3 spans 15 residues. Per germline, CDR1 MDHEN and CDR2 SYDVKM. CDR3 region: CASLPGQGRSQPQHF. CDR3 in DNA: TGTGCCAGCCTACCAGGACAGGGAAGGAGTCAGCCCCAGCATTTT. Based on the CDR3 plus reference TRBV28 and TRBJ1-5, the full variable domain is DVKVTQSSRYLVKRTGEKVFLECVQDMDHENMFWYRQDPGLGLRLIYFSYDVKMKEKGDIPEGYSVSREKKERFSLILESASTNQTSMYLCASLPGQGRSQPQHFGDGTRLSIL.

This sequence joins TRBV5-8 and TRBJ2-1; 10 bases line up with TRBD2. V lost 0 bases, J lost 0 bases, and 6 bases stayed unmatched. The CDR3 contains 18 residues. Germline CDR1 reads SGHTS; CDR2 reads YDEGEE. CDR3 in amino acids: CASSLGLAGVSSYNEQFF. In nucleotides, the CDR3 is TGTGCCAGCAGCTTGGGTCTAGCGGGAGTAAGCTCCTACAATGAGCAGTTCTTC.

This clone has only one observation. This chain connects TRBV5-4 to TRBJ2-5; D gene uncertain. V dropped 0 bases and J dropped 1 base, with 4 bases sitting between them. The V gene's germline CDR1 is SGHNT and CDR2 YYREEE (reference sequence). This CDR3 spans 13 amino acids. CDR3 in amino acids: CASSLGSQETQYF. CDR3 DNA sequence: TGTGCCAGCAGCTTGGGCAGCCAAGAGACCCAGTACTTC.

The CDR3 coding sequence is TGTGCCAGCTCACCCCCGACAGGACTAGCTCAGGGCTACACCTTC. This gives the protein CASSPPTGLAQGYTF. The V call is TRBV18, the J call TRBJ1-2; maybe TRBD1 (6 bases). This CDR3 has 15 amino acids. Germline V gene sequence: CDR1 KGHSH, CDR2 LQKENI. V lost 3 bases to trimming and J lost 8 bases, with 19 bases between them.

V and J are TRBV3-1 (or the pseudogene TRBV3-2) and TRBJ1-1; D is uncertain. V lost 4 bases and J lost 1, with 16 bases in between. CDR3 length: 16 residues. Germline V lookup: CDR1 LGHDT, CDR2 YNNKEL (reference sequence). DNA for the CDR3: TGTGCCAGCAGCCCAGGTTTTGGAGGAACGAACACTGAAGCTTTCTTT. Its protein is CASSPGFGGTNTEAFF.

This chain connects TRBV5-6 to TRBJ1-2; tentative D call: TRBD1 (5 bases). The CDR3 length is 16 residues. The V gene lost 5 bases and the J gene lost 5 bases, with 22 bases spanning the gap. Germline V gene data show CDR1 as SGHDT and CDR2 as YYEEEE. This CDR3 is CASRLNTGRAGYGYTF. The CDR3 DNA sequence: TGTGCCAGCAGGTTAAACACAGGTCGAGCGGGGTATGGCTACACCTTC.

This clone appeared once. The junction departs from the called germline gene at one end, perhaps through a read error. The V gene is TRBV7-2, the J gene TRBJ2-1; the match to TRBD2 covers 8 bases. The CDR3 sequence is 13 residues long. In germline, CDR1 is SGHTA, CDR2 FQGNSA. The DNA of the CDR3 is TGTGCCAGCAGCTTACGGGGGAGCGGGGGTTGGGTCTTC. This sequence encodes CASSLRGSGGWVF.

The V gene is TRBV28, the J gene TRBJ2-7; 10 bases map to TRBD2. CDR1 is MDHEN and CDR2 is SYDVKM in the germline V gene. Trimming removed 5 bases from V and 6 bases from J; junction bases left unmatched: 13. The CDR3 is 16 amino acids. The CDR3, as DNA: TGTGCCAGCAGTCCCCAACTAGCGGGATTAGTCTTCGAGCAGTACTTC. It encodes CASSPQLAGLVFEQYF.

The rearrangement joins TRBV28 to TRBJ1-4; TRBD1 might be the D (5 bases). Germline V lookup: CDR1 MDHEN, CDR2 SYDVKM. Trimming cost V 8 bases and J 8 bases, with 12 bases left between them. This CDR3 has 12 amino acids. CDR3 sequence (DNA): TGTGCCAGCGGGACGGCGGGGGAAAAACTGTTTTTT. Translation gives CASGTAGEKLFF.

The chain is built from TRBV11-2 and TRBJ2-1, with 12 nucleotides matching TRBD2. Germline V CDR1 and CDR2: SGHAT, FQNNGV. The CDR3 extends over 16 amino acids. Trimming at V came to 1 base and at J to 7 bases, leaving 5 bases not matched to a gene. The CDR3 sequence is CASSLGLAGGVNEQFF. DNA for the CDR3: TGTGCCAGCAGCTTAGGGCTAGCGGGAGGGGTTAATGAGCAGTTCTTC.

The V call is TRBV27, the J call TRBJ2-1; perhaps TRBD2 as D (5 bases). V lost 6 bases and J lost 6, with 12 bases in between. Looked up from germline, CDR1 is MNHEY and CDR2 is SMNVEV (reference sequence). There are 13 residues in the CDR3. In DNA, the CDR3 is TGTGCCAGCAGCCCTGACACTAGCAATGAGCAGTTCTTC. It encodes CASSPDTSNEQFF.